This T cell receptor (beta chain) comes out of a study of T cells in Graves' hyperthyroidism and ophthalmopathy. Comment on this clonotype: Since a much larger clone is just one base distant, this may be a read error.

TCR beta CDR3 regions were amplified from RNA transcripts. First-round RT-PCR of the TCR CDR3 relied on the HTBI primer set. TCRdb re-derived calls from the multiplex PCR reads in MiXCR, one entry per CDR3 protein. The sample has 500,000 to 800,000 distinct CDR3 sequences, about 15% seen once. Germline CDR1 is MNHNS and CDR2 is SASEGT. The length of the CDR3 is 14 residues. The sequence was collected from a woman aged 50 to 60 with Graves' ophthalmopathy. Sequences were obtained from blood. The chain uses TRBV6-1 and TRBJ1-3; D not resolved. The CDR3 coding sequence is TGTGCCAGCAGTACAAATGCAGCGGGAAACACCGTATATTTT. Protein sequence: CASSTNAAGNTVYF.